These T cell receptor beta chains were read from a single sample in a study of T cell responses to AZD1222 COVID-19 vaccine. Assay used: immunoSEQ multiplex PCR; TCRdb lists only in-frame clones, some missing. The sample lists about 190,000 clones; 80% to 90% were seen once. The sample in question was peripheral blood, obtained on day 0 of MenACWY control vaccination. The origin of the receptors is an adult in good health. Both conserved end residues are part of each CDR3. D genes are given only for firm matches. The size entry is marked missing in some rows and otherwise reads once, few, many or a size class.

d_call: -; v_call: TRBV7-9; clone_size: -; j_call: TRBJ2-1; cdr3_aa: CASTVGAGSYNEQFF; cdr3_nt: TGTGCCAGCACCGTTGGGGCGGGGTCGTACAATGAGCAGTTCTTC
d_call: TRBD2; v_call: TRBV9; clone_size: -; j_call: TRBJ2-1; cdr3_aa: CASSVDRPSGSDEQFF; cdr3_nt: TGTGCCAGCAGCGTAGATAGGCCTAGCGGGAGCGACGAGCAGTTCTTC
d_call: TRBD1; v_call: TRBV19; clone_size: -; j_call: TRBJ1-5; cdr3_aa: CASSILGVTGSNQPQHF; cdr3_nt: TGTGCCAGTAGTATCTTGGGAGTGACAGGGAGTAATCAGCCCCAGCATTTT
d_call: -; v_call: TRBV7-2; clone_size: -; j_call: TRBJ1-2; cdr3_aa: CASSLAGQSYGYTF; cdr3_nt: TGTGCCAGCAGCCTTGCCGGACAGAGCTATGGCTACACCTTC
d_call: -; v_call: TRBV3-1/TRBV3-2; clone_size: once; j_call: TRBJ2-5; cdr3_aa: CASSRLEETQYF; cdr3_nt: TGTGCCAGCAGCCGACTAGAAGAGACCCAGTACTTC
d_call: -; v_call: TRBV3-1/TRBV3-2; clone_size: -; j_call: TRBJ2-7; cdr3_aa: CASSQSGNEQYF; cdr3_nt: TGTGCCAGCAGCCAATCCGGCAACGAGCAGTACTTC
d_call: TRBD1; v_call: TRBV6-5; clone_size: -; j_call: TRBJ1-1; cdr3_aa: CASRRDRGNTEAFF; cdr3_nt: TGTGCCAGCAGGCGGGACAGGGGAAACACTGAAGCTTTCTTT
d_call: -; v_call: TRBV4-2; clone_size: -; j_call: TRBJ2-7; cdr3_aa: CASSPSQRELDEQYF; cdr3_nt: TGTGCCAGCAGCCCGTCTCAACGGGAGTTGGACGAGCAGTACTTC
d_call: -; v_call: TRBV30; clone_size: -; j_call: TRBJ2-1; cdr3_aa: CASGARSSYNEQFF; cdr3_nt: TGTGCCTCCGGGGCAAGAAGCTCCTACAATGAGCAGTTCTTC
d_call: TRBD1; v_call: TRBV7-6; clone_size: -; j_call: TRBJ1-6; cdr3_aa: CASSLAQGVNSPLHF; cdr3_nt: TGTGCCAGCAGCTTAGCGCAGGGGGTTAATTCACCCCTCCACTTT
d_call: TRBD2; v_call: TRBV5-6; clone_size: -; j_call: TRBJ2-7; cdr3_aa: CASSLGTSGYEQYF; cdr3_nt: TGTGCCAGCAGCCTCGGGACTAGCGGGTACGAGCAGTACTTC
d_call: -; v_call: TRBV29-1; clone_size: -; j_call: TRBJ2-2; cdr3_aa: CSVPAGFNGELFF; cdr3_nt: TGCAGCGTCCCCGCAGGGTTCAACGGGGAGCTGTTTTTT
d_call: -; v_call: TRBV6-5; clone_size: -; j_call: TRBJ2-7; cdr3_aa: CASSYGGAGYEQYF; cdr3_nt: TGTGCCAGCAGTTACGGGGGAGCTGGTTACGAGCAGTACTTC
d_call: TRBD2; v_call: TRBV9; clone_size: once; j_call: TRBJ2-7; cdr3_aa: CASSSGSHEQYF; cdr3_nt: TGTGCCAGCAGTAGCGGGAGCCACGAGCAGTACTTC
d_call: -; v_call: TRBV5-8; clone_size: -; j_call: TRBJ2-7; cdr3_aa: CASSPTDLLGTYEQYF; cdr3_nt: TGTGCCAGCAGCCCAACCGACCTCCTGGGAACCTACGAGCAGTACTTC
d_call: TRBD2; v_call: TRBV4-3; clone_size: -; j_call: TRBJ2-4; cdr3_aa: CASSQDLGGGIAKNIQYF; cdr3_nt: TGCGCCAGCAGCCAAGATCTGGGGGGGGGAATAGCCAAAAACATTCAGTACTTC
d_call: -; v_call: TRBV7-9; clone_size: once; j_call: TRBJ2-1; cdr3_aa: CASGSGYNEQFF; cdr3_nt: TGTGCCAGCGGGAGCGGCTACAATGAGCAGTTCTTC
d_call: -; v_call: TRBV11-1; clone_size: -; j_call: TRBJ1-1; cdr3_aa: CAARSGANTEAFF; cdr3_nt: TGTGCCGCCCGATCCGGGGCGAACACTGAAGCTTTCTTT
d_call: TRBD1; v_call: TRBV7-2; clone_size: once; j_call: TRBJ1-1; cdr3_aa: CASSFKRTGGAAEAFF; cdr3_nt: TGTGCCAGCAGCTTCAAAAGGACAGGGGGGGCCGCTGAAGCTTTCTTT
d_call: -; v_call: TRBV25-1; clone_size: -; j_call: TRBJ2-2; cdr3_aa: CASSEGWDTGELFF; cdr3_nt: TGTGCCAGCAGTGAGGGGTGGGACACCGGGGAGCTGTTTTTT
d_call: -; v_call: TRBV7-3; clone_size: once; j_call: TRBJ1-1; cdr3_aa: CASAGAGNTEAFF; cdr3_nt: TGTGCCAGCGCGGGTGCAGGGAACACTGAAGCTTTCTTT
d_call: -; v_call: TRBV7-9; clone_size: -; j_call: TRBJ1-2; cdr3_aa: CASSTGHFNYGYTF; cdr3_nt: TGTGCCAGCAGTACAGGGCACTTTAACTATGGCTACACCTTC
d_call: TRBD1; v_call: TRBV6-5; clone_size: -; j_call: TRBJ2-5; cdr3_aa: CASSYSRRGLQETQYF; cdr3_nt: TGTGCCAGCAGTTACTCGCGCAGGGGGTTGCAAGAGACCCAGTACTTC
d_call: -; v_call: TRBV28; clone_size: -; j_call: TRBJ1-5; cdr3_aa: CASSPSTANQPQHF; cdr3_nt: TGTGCCAGCAGCCCCTCGACAGCAAATCAGCCCCAGCATTTT
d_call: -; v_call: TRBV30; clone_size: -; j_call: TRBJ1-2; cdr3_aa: CAWTGGAYGYTF; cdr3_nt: TGTGCCTGGACGGGGGGGGCTTATGGCTACACCTTC